The source of this T cell receptor (beta chain) is a study of identical twins. Study-wide points: Twins shared beta out-of-frame sequences in excess, but this excess was weaker.

This clonotype was seen more than once but under ten times. Its antigen is not identified. After template switching added a universal primer site, the resulting cDNA carried unique molecular identifiers. TCRdb fed the 5' RACE reads into MiXCR, producing one record per CDR3 protein. The table lists about 900,000 distinct CDR3 sequences, more than 9% of them singletons, with around 1.6% in the top ten. V shed 4 bases and J 0 bases; nucleotides not matched to a gene: 8. Germline-derived CDR1 and CDR2 are SGHRS and YFSETQ. The CDR3 length is 16 residues. These data were also filed under a second study, of yellow fever vaccine responses in identical twins.

The TCR originated in a woman aged 18-29 years in good health. Material for sequencing was PBMCs. The rearrangement uses TRBV5-1 and TRBJ2-3; 7 positions match TRBD1. The CDR3 DNA sequence: TGCGCCAGCAGCCCTAGAGGGGGCGCGAGCACAGATACGCAGTATTTT. Translating gives CASSPRGGASTDTQYF.